A single sample gave rise to the 16 T cell receptor beta chains below, sequenced in a study of a mutant IDH1 vaccine in newly diagnosed glioma. Regarding time point: week 5, during vaccination. In every dose of vaccine, 300 ug of mutant IDH1 20-mer peptide was given alongside topical imiquimod. Sequencing was performed with immunoSEQ multiplex PCR; in TCRdb, only in-frame clones are kept and a portion is missing. The sample holds around 34,000 clones, roughly 50% seen once. Antigens of these TCRs are unknown. The sample in question was PBMCs, obtained from a glioma patient whose treatment included an IDH1 peptide vaccine. All receptors come from a woman aged 18-35 years with glioma.

This chain joins TRBV19 and TRBJ2-2; 7 bases are shared with TRBD2. CDR1 is LNHDA, CDR2 SQIVND, per germline (reference sequence). The CDR3 extends over 16 amino acids. The junction had 11 bases not matched to a gene; V was cut back by 6 bases and J by 4 bases. CDR3 sequence reads: CASRYRAGDVTGELFF. The CDR3 DNA reads TGTGCCAGTAGATATCGGGCGGGAGATGTCACCGGGGAGCTGTTTTTT.

V gene TRBV18 combines with J gene TRBJ2-2, with 7 positions matching TRBD1. V shed 4 bases, J shed 1 base, and the junction held 0 bases outside the gene matches. The CDR3 consists of 14 residues. Germline CDR1 and CDR2: KGHSH and LQKENI. CDR3 DNA sequence: TGTGCCAGCTCACGGACAGGGAACACCGGGGAGCTGTTTTTT. Amino acid sequence: CASSRTGNTGELFF.

The V and J genes are TRBV29-1 and TRBJ1-1, with 9 bases identical to TRBD1. The CDR3 runs 14 residues. Germline V gene data show CDR1 as SQVTM and CDR2 as ANQGSEA. Losses at the gene ends were 6 bases for V and 0 bases for J; bases not matched to a gene: 5. CDR3: CSVWTGAVNTEAFF. The CDR3 DNA reads TGCAGCGTATGGACAGGGGCGGTGAACACTGAAGCTTTCTTT.

This clone was picked up a small number of times. The chain links TRBV6-1 to TRBJ2-3; D might be TRBD1 or TRBD2, each matching 6 bases. The CDR3 has 15 amino acids. With 0 bases removed from V and 4 bases from J, the gap between germline ends came to 11 bases. Germline-derived CDR1 and CDR2 are MNHNS and SASEGT. CDR3 nucleotide sequence: TGTGCCAGCAGTGAAGCGCTGGGGGGCGCAGATACGCAGTATTTT. Translation gives CASSEALGGADTQYF.

V usage is TRBV7-9 and J usage is TRBJ2-1; D ambiguous. The germline V gene encodes CDR1 SEHNR and CDR2 FQNEAQ (reference sequence). Between the trimmed V and J ends, which lost 3 bases and 1 base, there was a span of 13 bases. The CDR3 has 16 amino acids. This CDR3 reads CASSFRQRESYNEQFF. The CDR3 DNA follows: TGTGCCAGCAGCTTCCGCCAGCGCGAATCCTACAATGAGCAGTTCTTC. The full variable domain, completed using reference TRBV7-9 and TRBJ2-1, is DTGVSQNPRHKITKRGQNVTFRCDPISEHNRLYWYRQTLGQGPEFLTYFQNEAQLEKSRLLSDRFSAERPKGSFSTLEIQRTEQGDSAMYLCASSFRQRESYNEQFFGPGTRLTVL.

The rearrangement links TRBV2 to TRBJ2-5, with D possibly matching TRBD1 (5 bases). The CDR3 covers 11 residues. CDR1 SNHLY and CDR2 FYNNEI come from the germline V gene. V lost 6 bases and J lost 5, with 7 bases in between. The CDR3 sequence is CASSKGETQYF. DNA of the CDR3: TGTGCCAGCAGCAAGGGGGAGACCCAGTACTTC.

V is TRBV19 and J is TRBJ1-2; no clear D gene. CDR3 length equals 14 residues. Germline lookup yields CDR1 LNHDA and CDR2 SQIVND (reference sequence). V was pared by 7 bases and J by 2 bases, with 14 bases between. The CDR3 coding sequence is TGTGCCAGTAATGGCCCTGGTCCCAACTATGGCTACACCTTC. Its translation is CASNGPGPNYGYTF. The complete variable domain, with remaining parts taken from reference TRBV19 and TRBJ1-2, reads DGGITQSPKYLFRKEGQNVTLSCEQNLNHDAMYWYRQDPGQGLRLIYYSQIVNDFQKGDIAEGYSVSREKKESFPLTVTSAQKNPTAFYLCASNGPGPNYGYTFGSGTRLTVV.

In its sample, this clone was seen a few times. CDR3 in amino acids: CASSLRTLEKLFF. CDR3 nucleotide sequence: TGTGCCAGCAGCCTTCGGACGCTCGAAAAACTGTTTTTT. The chain carries TRBV21-1 and TRBJ1-4. TRBV21-1 is a pseudogene. The CDR3 is 13 amino acids.

This clone was seen only once. The chain joins TRBV4-1 to TRBJ2-5; no reliable D call. V lost 5 bases, J lost 10 bases, and 17 bases lay in between. This CDR3 has 13 residues. Germline V gene lookup returns CDR1 MGHRA and CDR2 YSYEKL. CDR3 protein: CASSSGLRKDQYF. CDR3 DNA sequence: TGCGCCAGCAGCTCGGGCCTTCGAAAGGACCAGTACTTC.

This clone was observed a handful of times. J is TRBJ2-4 and V is TRBV7-2; D is perhaps TRBD2 (6 bases). The CDR3 totals 13 residues. Germline CDR1 SGHTA, CDR2 FQGNSA. V lost 1 base, J lost 6 bases, and 7 bases lay in between. As DNA, the CDR3 is TGTGCCAGCAGCTTAGTCGGGGGAAACATTCAGTACTTC. It is translated as CASSLVGGNIQYF.

V is TRBV6-5 and J is TRBJ1-5; 7 bases map to TRBD1. This CDR3 is 13 amino acids long. Germline trimming cut 10 bases from V and 6 bases from J; bases unmatched to any gene: 9. Germline V CDR1 and CDR2: MNHEY, SVGAGI. CDR3: CATSREGAQPQHF. CDR3 DNA sequence: TGTGCCACCTCCCGAGAGGGGGCTCAGCCCCAGCATTTT.

This clone was recorded once. This sequence joins TRBV29-1 and TRBJ1-1; tentative D call: TRBD1 (6 bases). Germline lookup yields CDR1 SQVTM and CDR2 ANQGSEA. V lost 4 bases and J 5 bases, leaving 20 bases between the germline ends. The CDR3 is made up of 15 amino acids. As DNA, the CDR3 is TGCAGCGTTGCCTTGCCCCAGGGGAAGAGAACTGAAGCTTTCTTT. Encoded protein: CSVALPQGKRTEAFF.

The chain carries TRBV28 and TRBJ2-1; D perhaps matches TRBD1 (6 bases). Germline V gene sequence: CDR1 MDHEN, CDR2 SYDVKM. Trimming stripped 2 bases from V and 4 bases from J, with 12 bases between. The CDR3 extends over 15 amino acids. The DNA for the CDR3 is TGTGCCAGCAGTTTACAGGGGAAGTTTTACAATGAGCAGTTCTTC. Translating it yields CASSLQGKFYNEQFF.

The chain joins TRBV30 to TRBJ1-4; D perhaps matches TRBD1 (5 bases). Trimming took off 2 bases at V and 7 bases at J, with 17 bases between the two ends. The CDR3 consists of 15 residues. Germline CDR1 GTSNPN, CDR2 SVGIG (reference sequence). CDR3 sequence (DNA): TGTGCCTGGAGTACGCAGGCCGGGGGTGGTGAAAAACTGTTTTTT. Translated: CAWSTQAGGGEKLFF.

The chain couples TRBV6-6 to TRBJ2-5; no definite D call. The V gene's germline CDR1 is MNHNY and CDR2 SVGAGI (reference sequence). Trimming shortened V by 6 bases and J by 4 bases, and 9 bases separated the two germline ends. The CDR3 runs to 12 residues. CDR3: CASRELPETQYF. CDR3 sequence (DNA): TGTGCCAGCAGGGAACTCCCAGAGACCCAGTACTTC.

The chain combines TRBV30 with TRBJ1-6; TRBD1 is a possible D gene (5 bases). V was trimmed by 5 bases and J by 9 bases, leaving 20 bases between them. CDR3 length: 15 amino acids. Germline V gene lookup returns CDR1 GTSNPN and CDR2 SVGIG (reference sequence). In DNA form, the CDR3 reads TGTGCCTGGGAAAGGGGCCGGGCCCGGGGTTCACCCCTCCACTTT. It specifies CAWERGRARGSPLHF.